Sequencing of this TCR beta chain was carried out in a study of cytomegalovirus exposure and HLA in healthy donors. Study-wide results and caveats: Upon later analysis, HLA-associated TCR beta chains proved more clonally expanded than other, equally common chains. Sequence variants that were highly shared formed a cluster that was likely a sequencing artifact.

V gave up 4 bases and J gave up 3 bases; unmatched junction bases: 7. CDR1 SGDLS and CDR2 YYNGEE come from the germline V gene. The CDR3 covers 16 residues. Only a few counts were recorded for this clone. What it binds is not known. PCR involved 60 Vbeta and 13 Jbeta primers. Only in-frame clones appear in the TCRdb table, and some are missing; sequencing was by immunoSEQ multiplex PCR. This repertoire shows 140,000 or so clones, about a tenth found once; its top ten account for over 1.5%. The receptor comes from a male donor in good health and CMV-seronegative. The sample was PBMCs. V and J are TRBV9 and TRBJ1-2; 12 bases match TRBD1. The DNA for the CDR3 is TGTGCCAGCAGCACCCCCGGGACAGGGGGCTACTATGGCTACACCTTC. Amino acids: CASSTPGTGGYYGYTF.